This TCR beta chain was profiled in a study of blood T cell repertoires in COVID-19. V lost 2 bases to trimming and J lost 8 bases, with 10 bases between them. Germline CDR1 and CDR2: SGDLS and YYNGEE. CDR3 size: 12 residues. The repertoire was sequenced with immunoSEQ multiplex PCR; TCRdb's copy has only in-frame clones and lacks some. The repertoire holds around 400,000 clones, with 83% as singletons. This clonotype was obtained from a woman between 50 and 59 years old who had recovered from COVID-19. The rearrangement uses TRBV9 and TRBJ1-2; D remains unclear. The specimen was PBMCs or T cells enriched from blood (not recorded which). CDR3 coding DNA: TGTGCCAGCAGCGTTGGAGCCCGGGGCTACACCTTC. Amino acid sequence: CASSVGARGYTF. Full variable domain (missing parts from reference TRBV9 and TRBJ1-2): DSGVTQTPKHLITATGQRVTLRCSPRSGDLSVYWYQQSLDQGLQFLIQYYNGEERAKGNILERFSAQQFPDLHSELNLSSLELGDSALYFCASSVGARGYTFGSGTRLTVV.